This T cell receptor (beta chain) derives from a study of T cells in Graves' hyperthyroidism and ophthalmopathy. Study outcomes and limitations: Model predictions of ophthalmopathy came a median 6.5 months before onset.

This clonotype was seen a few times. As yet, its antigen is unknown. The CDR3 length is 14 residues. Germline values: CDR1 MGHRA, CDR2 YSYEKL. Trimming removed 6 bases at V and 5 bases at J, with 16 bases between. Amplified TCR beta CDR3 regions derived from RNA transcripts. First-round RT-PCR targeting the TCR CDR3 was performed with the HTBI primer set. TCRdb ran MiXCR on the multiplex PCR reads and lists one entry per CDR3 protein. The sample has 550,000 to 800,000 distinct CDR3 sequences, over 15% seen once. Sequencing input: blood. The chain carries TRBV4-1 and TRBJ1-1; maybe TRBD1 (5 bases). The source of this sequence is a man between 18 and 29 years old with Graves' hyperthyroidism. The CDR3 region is CASRTTGWGTEAFF. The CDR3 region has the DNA TGCGCCAGCAGAACAACAGGATGGGGAACTGAAGCTTTCTTT.